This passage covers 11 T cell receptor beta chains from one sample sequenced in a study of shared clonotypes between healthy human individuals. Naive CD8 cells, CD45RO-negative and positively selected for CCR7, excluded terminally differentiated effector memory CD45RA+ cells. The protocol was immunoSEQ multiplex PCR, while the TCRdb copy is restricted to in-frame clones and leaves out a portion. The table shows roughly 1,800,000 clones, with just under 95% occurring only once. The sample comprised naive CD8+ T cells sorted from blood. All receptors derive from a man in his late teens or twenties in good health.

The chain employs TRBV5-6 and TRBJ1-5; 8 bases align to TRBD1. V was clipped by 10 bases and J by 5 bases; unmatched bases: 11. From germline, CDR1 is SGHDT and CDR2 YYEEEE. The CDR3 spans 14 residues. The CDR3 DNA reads TGTGCCCTCAAGGACAGGGCGGAGGATCAGCCCCAGCATTTT. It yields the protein CALKDRAEDQPQHF.

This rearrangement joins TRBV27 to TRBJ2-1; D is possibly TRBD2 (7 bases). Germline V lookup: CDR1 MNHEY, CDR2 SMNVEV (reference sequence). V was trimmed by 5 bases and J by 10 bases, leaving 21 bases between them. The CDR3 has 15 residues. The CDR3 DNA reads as TGTGCCAGCAGTCCCGGGGCGGGGGCAGCTGGCGAGCAGTTCTTC. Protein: CASSPGAGAAGEQFF.

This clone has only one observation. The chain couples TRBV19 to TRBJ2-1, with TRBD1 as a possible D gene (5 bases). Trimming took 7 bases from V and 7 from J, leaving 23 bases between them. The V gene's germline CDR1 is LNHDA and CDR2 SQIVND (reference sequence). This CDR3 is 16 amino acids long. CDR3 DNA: TGTGCCAGTAACCCAGACCCAGGGCCGATCGGGAATGAGCAGTTCTTC. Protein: CASNPDPGPIGNEQFF.

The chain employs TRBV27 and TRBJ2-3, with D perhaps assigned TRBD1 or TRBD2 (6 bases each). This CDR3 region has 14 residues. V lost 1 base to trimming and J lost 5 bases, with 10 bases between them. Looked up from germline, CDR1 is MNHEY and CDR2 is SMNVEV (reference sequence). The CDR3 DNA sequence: TGTGCCAGCAGTTTATGGGCGGGACAAGATACGCAGTATTTT. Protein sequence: CASSLWAGQDTQYF.

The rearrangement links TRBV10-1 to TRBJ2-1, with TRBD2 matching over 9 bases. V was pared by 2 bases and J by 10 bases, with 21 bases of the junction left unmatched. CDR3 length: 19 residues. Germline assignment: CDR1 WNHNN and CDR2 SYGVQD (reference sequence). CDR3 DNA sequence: TGCGCCAGCAGTGAGCGTAGGGTTGGAGCGGGAGGCGTCGCGGGCGAGCAGTTCTTC. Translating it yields CASSERRVGAGGVAGEQFF.

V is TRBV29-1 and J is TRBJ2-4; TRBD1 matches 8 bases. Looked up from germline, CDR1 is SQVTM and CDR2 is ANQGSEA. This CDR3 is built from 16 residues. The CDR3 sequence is CTRQGKHPQSKNIQYF. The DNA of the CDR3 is TGCACTAGACAGGGGAAACACCCCCAGTCCAAAAACATTCAGTACTTC.

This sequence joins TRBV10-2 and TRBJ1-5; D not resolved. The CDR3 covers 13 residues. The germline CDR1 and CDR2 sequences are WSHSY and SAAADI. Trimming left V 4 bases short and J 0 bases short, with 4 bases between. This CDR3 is CASSASSNQPQHF. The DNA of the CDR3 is TGCGCCAGCAGTGCCAGTAGCAATCAGCCCCAGCATTTT.

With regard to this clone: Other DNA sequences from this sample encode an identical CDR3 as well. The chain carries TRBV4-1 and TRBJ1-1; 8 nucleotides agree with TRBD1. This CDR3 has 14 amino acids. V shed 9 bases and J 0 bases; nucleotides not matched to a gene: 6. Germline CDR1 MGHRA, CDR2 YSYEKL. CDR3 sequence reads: CASSQGALNTEAFF. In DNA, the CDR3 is TGCGCCAGTTCCCAGGGGGCGTTGAACACTGAAGCTTTCTTT.

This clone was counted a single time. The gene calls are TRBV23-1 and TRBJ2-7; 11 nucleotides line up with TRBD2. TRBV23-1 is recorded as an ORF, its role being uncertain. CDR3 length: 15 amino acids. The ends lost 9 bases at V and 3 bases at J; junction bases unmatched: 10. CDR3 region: CARDRLAGNFYEQYF. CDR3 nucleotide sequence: TGCGCCAGGGACCGACTAGCGGGGAACTTCTACGAGCAGTACTTC.

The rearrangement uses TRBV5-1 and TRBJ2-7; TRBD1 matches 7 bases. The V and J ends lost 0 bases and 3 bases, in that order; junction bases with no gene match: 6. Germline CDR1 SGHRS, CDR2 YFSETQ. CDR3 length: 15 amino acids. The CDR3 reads CASSLASRGSYEQYF. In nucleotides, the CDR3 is TGCGCCAGCAGCTTGGCTTCCAGGGGGAGCTACGAGCAGTACTTC. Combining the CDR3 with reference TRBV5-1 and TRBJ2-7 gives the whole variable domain KAGVTQTPRYLIKTRGQQVTLSCSPISGHRSVSWYQQTPGQGLQFLFEYFSETQRNKGNFPGRFSGRQFSNSRSEMNVSTLELGDSALYLCASSLASRGSYEQYFGPGTRLTVT.

The CDR3: CASSYRASYPATF. CDR3 DNA sequence: TGTGCCAGCAGTTACCGGGCCTCTTACCCGGCCACCTTC. This sequence joins TRBV27 and TRBJ1-2; D is uncertain. The CDR3 covers 13 residues. Between the trimmed V and J ends, which lost 4 bases and 13 bases, there was a span of 19 bases. Germline CDR1 and CDR2: MNHEY and SMNVEV (reference sequence).